This T cell receptor (beta chain) was observed in a study of graft-versus-host responses after intestinal transplantation. About the study: After anti-thymocyte globulin induction, recipients took tacrolimus and steroids for approximately 3 years.

V lost 6 bases and J lost 0, with 15 bases in between. The length of the CDR3 is 16 residues. From germline, CDR1 is SGHAT and CDR2 FQNNGV. A remark on this clone: Its cognate antigen is unknown.

Study results and limitations: Peak levels of circulating GvH clones tracked with early post-transplant HvG declines.

Assay: immunoSEQ multiplex PCR; the TCRdb copy retains only in-frame clones and omits some. The top ten clones hold 0.4% to 0.55% of a sample with tens of thousands of clones, approximately 93% of them seen once. This material consisted of PBMCs, taken 156 days after intestinal transplant. This chain uses TRBV11-2 with TRBJ2-1, with D possibly TRBD1 on 6 matching bases. The clonotype comes from a human patient who received an intestinal transplant, so some T cells may come from the graft donor. In DNA, the CDR3 is TGTGCCAGCAGTATCTTGGACAGAGTCTCCTACAATGAGCAGTTCTTC. Amino acid sequence: CASSILDRVSYNEQFF.